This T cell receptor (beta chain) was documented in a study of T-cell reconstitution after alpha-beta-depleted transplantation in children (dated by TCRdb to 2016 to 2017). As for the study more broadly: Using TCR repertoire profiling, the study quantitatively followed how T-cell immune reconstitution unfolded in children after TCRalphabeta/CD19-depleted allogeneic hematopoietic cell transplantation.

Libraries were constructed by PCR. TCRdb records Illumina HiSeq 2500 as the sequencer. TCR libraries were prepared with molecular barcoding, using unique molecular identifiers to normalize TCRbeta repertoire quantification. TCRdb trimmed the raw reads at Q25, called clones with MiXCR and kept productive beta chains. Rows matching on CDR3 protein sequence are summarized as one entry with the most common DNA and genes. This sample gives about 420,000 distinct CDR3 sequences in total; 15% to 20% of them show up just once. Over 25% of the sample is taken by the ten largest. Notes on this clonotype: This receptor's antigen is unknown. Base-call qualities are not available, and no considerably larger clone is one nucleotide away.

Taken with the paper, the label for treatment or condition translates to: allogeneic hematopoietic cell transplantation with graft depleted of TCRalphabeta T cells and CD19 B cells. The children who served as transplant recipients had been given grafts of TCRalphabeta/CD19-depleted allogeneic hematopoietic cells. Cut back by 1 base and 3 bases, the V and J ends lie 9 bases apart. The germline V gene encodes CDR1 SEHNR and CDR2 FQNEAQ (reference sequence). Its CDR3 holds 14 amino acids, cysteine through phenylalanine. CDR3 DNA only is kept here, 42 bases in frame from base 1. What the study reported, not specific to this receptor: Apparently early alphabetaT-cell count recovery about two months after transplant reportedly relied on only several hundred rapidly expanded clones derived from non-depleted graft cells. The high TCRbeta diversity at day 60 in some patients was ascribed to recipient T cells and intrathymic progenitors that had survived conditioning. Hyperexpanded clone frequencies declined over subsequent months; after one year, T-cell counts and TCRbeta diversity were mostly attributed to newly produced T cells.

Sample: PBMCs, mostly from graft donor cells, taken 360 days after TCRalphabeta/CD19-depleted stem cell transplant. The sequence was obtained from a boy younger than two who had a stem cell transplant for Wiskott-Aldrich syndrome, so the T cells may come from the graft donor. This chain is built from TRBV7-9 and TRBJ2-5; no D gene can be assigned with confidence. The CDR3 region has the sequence CASSLVGPEETQYF. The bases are TGTGCCAGCAGCTTAGTCGGGCCAGAAGAGACCCAGTACTTC. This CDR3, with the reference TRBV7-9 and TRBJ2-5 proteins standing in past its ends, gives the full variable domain DTGVSQNPRHKITKRGQNVTFRCDPISEHNRLYWYRQTLGQGPEFLTYFQNEAQLEKSRLLSDRFSAERPKGSFSTLEIQRTEQGDSAMYLCASSLVGPEETQYFGPGTRLLVL.